What follows is one T cell receptor (beta chain) and its context. In the original analysis: Amplification of reference gene primers provided the estimated nucleated cell counts. The data were produced by immunoSEQ multiplex PCR, yet TCRdb's version contains in-frame clones alone and is incomplete. V, J and clone size reflect that table, while D and trimming were determined from the DNA. The sample lists about 160,000 clones; about 93% were seen once. This CDR3 contains 14 residues. Per germline, CDR1 SGHTA and CDR2 FQGNSA. Trimming cost V 1 base and J 4 bases, with 10 bases left between them. This entry comes from a study of blood T cell repertoires in COVID-19. Study in general: T cells, B-cell-depleted T cells, or PBMCs provided the cDNA or gDNA that served as material.

Sequencing input: peripheral blood. The clonotype comes from a woman between 50 and 59 years old with acute or convalescent COVID-19. The genes are TRBV7-2 and TRBJ1-1, with D possibly being TRBD1 (5 bases). As DNA, the CDR3 is TGTGCCAGCAGCTTAGAGGACGGGGGCACTGAAGCTTTCTTT. The encoded protein is CASSLEDGGTEAFF.